This T cell receptor (beta chain) stems from a study of T cell repertoires in cytomegalovirus infection. Study-wide background: Signatures in public TCR beta sequences pointed to both CMV infection and matching HLA type. Whole-study results and caveats: HLA-C-restricted TCR beta clonotypes specific for CMV led the ex vivo response. The cumulative frequency of public TCR beta families distinguished individuals who carried CMV together with the relevant HLA.

In TCRdb, the reads were re-called with MiXCR into one record per CDR3 protein. The profile shows about 250,000 distinct CDR3 sequences, about 17% of them singletons. Concerning this clonotype itself: Its specificity is not known.

CDR3 length: 14 residues. Germline values: CDR1 SGHRS, CDR2 YFSETQ. With 5 bases removed from V and 1 base from J, the gap between germline ends came to 12 bases. Input material: CD8+ T cells from PBMCs. J is TRBJ2-5 and V is TRBV5-1; D might be TRBD1 or TRBD2, each matching 5 bases. The clonotype was recovered from a human donor in good health (CMV status not recorded). Some clones in this sample may be carry-over from other donors' samples. CDR3 nucleotide sequence: TGCGCCAGCAGAGGTCGTGGGGGCCAAGAGACCCAGTACTTC. It specifies CASRGRGGQETQYF.